This passage covers 26 T cell receptor beta chains from one sample sequenced in a study of T cell clonality in common variable immunodeficiency. Here immunoSEQ multiplex PCR was the method, and the copy in TCRdb shows in-frame clones only, minus some. The sample has about 60,000 clones, none seen only once. The sequenced sample was peripheral blood mononuclear cells. The receptor set was obtained from a person between 18 and 70 years old in good health.

There are many counts of this clone. The read terminates 3 residues ahead of where the CDR3 ends, so the germline J gene completes it. This sequence joins TRBV5-5 and TRBJ1-6; D gene ambiguous. The V end was cut by 4 bases, the J end by 8 bases, with 10 bases between. There are 13 residues in the CDR3. Germline V lookup: CDR1 SGHKS, CDR2 YYEKEE (reference sequence). The CDR3 region is CASSPLRDSPLHF. The CDR3 DNA, read in part, is TGTGCCAGCAGCCCCCTCCGCGATTCACCC.

This clone was seen at least ten times. Relative to the germline gene, one junction end is altered; a read error may explain this. The CDR3 end lies 3 residues beyond the end of the read and is filled in from the germline J gene. The V call is TRBV4-2, the J call TRBJ2-1; 8 bases map to TRBD2. The CDR3 is made up of 16 amino acids. CDR1 is LGHNA, CDR2 YNFKEQ, per germline. The CDR3: CASSRERAGAYNEQFF. The sequenced part of the CDR3 DNA is TGCGCCAGCAGCCGAGAGAGAGCGGGAGCCTACAATGAG.

This clone was recorded at least ten times. Incomplete CDR3 DNA: TGTGCCAGCAGTTACAGGGTCAGGGGGACCTTACCCTACGAG. This translates into CASSYRVRGTLPYE. The complete CDR3 protein is CASSYRVRGTLPYEQYF. This chain joins TRBV6-2 or TRBV6-3 and TRBJ2-7; 7 positions agree with TRBD1. The read ends 3 residues early relative to the CDR3; the germline J gene fills the gap. Germline loops: CDR1 MNHEY, CDR2 SVGEGT. J lost 2 bases, V lost 2 bases, and 12 bases had no gene match. The CDR3 extends over 17 amino acids.

This clone was counted at least ten times. Coverage ceases 3 residues before the CDR3 finishes, and the germline J gene fills in the end. The chain links TRBV12-5 to TRBJ2-7, with 7 nucleotides matching TRBD2. The V segment lost 1 base and the J segment 0 bases; nucleotides outside the gene matches: 0. CDR3 length equals 14 residues. CDR1 LGHNT and CDR2 FRNRAP come from the germline V gene. The CDR3 reads CASGLGGSSYEQYF. CDR3 DNA, as far as it was read: TGTGCTAGTGGTTTGGGCGGGAGCTCCTACGAG.

In this sample, this clone turned up many times. The CDR3 is cut off 3 residues early in the read; its end comes from the germline J gene. This sequence joins TRBV11-2 and TRBJ1-6; 8 nucleotides agree with TRBD1. J lost 7 bases, V lost 2 bases, and 1 base had no gene match. The CDR3 consists of 14 residues. The germline V gene has CDR1 SGHAT and CDR2 FQNNGV. The sequenced part of the CDR3 DNA is TGTGCCAGCAGCTTATCAGGGGGCAATTCACCC. Its protein is CASSLSGGNSP. In full, the CDR3 reads CASSLSGGNSPLHF.

This clone has ten or more counts. The read finishes 3 residues shy of the CDR3 end, and the germline J gene is used to complete it. The genes are TRBV4-1 and TRBJ1-2; D is unresolved. The CDR3 totals 13 residues. The V end was cut by 4 bases, the J end by 6 bases, with 12 bases between. CDR1 is MGHRA, CDR2 YSYEKL, per germline. The CDR3 bases that were read are TGCGCCAGCAGCCCCTGGTCCGCTAATGGC. Translation gives CASSPWSANG. The entire CDR3 protein is CASSPWSANGYTF.

This clone has at least ten counts. The CDR3 end lies 3 residues beyond the end of the read and is filled in from the germline J gene. The V call is TRBV18, the J call TRBJ2-1, with D unresolved. Germline loops: CDR1 KGHSH, CDR2 LQKENI. Trimming stripped 3 bases from V and 7 bases from J, with 10 bases between. CDR3 length: 13 amino acids. CDR3 protein: CASSPVQSNEQFF. The covered CDR3 bases are TGTGCCAGCTCACCCGTGCAGTCGAATGAG.

This clone was picked up many times. Read data end 3 residues before the CDR3 end; the end is taken from the germline J gene. The V gene is TRBV18, the J gene TRBJ1-1, with a possible D match to TRBD1 (5 bases). There are 14 residues in the CDR3. Between the trimmed V and J ends, which lost 1 base and 3 bases, there was a span of 9 bases. The germline V gene has CDR1 KGHSH and CDR2 LQKENI. The sequenced part of the CDR3 DNA is TGTGCCAGCTCACCACACAGGAAGGACACTGAA. It codes for CASSPHRKDTE. The complete CDR3 sequence is CASSPHRKDTEAFF.

This clone occurred many times. The read is 3 residues too short to cover the CDR3 end, so that end is filled in from the germline J gene. The V gene is TRBV30, the J gene TRBJ2-7, with 11 nucleotides matching TRBD2. This CDR3 is built from 15 residues. V was pared by 2 bases and J by 2 bases, with 5 bases of the junction left unmatched. Germline V gives CDR1 GTSNPN, CDR2 SVGIG (reference sequence). The CDR3 DNA, read in part, is TGTGCCTGGAGTAAGGGACTAGCGGCAACCTACGAG. Its translation is CAWSKGLAATYE. The CDR3 in full is CAWSKGLAATYEQYF.

Ten or more counts support this clone. The CDR3 is cut off 3 residues early in the read; its end comes from the germline J gene. The chain is built from TRBV30 and TRBJ2-3; TRBD2 aligns across 8 bases. The CDR3 has 17 residues. CDR1 is GTSNPN and CDR2 is SVGIG in the germline V gene (reference sequence). The J segment lost 4 bases and the V segment lost 2 bases, leaving 14 bases of the junction unmatched. CDR3 DNA (partial): TGTGCCTGGAGTTTAGCGGGAAGGGGGTCGTGGGCAGATACG. Its translation: CAWSLAGRGSWADT. The CDR3 in full is CAWSLAGRGSWADTQYF.

This clone has a count of ten or more. The CDR3 end is not reached by the read, which stops 3 residues before it; the germline J gene fills it in. The V and J genes are TRBV7-9 and TRBJ2-1; TRBD2 might be the D (5 bases). The germline V gene has CDR1 SEHNR and CDR2 FQNEAQ (reference sequence). V was cut by 7 bases and J by 0 bases, with 10 bases left in between. The CDR3 covers 14 residues. CDR3 region: CASISGFSYNEQFF. Partial CDR3 DNA: TGTGCCAGCATTTCGGGGTTCTCCTACAATGAG. The variable domain in full, with the rest retrieved from reference TRBV7-9 and TRBJ2-1, is DTGVSQNPRHKITKRGQNVTFRCDPISEHNRLYWYRQTLGQGPEFLTYFQNEAQLEKSRLLSDRFSAERPKGSFSTLEIQRTEQGDSAMYLCASISGFSYNEQFFGPGTRLTVL.

This clone showed up many times. The part of the CDR3 DNA that was read is TGCAGCGTTGAAGACGGGACAGAATATGGC. It yields the protein CSVEDGTEYG. The complete CDR3 sequence is CSVEDGTEYGYTF. This rearrangement joins TRBV29-1 to TRBJ1-2; 7 bases match TRBD1. The read terminates 3 residues ahead of where the CDR3 ends, so the germline J gene completes it. CDR1 is SQVTM and CDR2 is ANQGSEA in the germline V gene. The V segment lost 0 bases and the J segment 5 bases; nucleotides outside the gene matches: 3. There are 13 residues in the CDR3. The variable domain in full, completed from reference TRBV29-1 and TRBJ1-2, reads SAVISQKPSRDICQRGTSLTIQCQVDSQVTMMFWYRQQPGQSLTLIATANQGSEATYESGFVIDKFPISRPNLTFSTLTVSNMSPEDSSIYLCSVEDGTEYGYTFGSGTRLTVV.

This clone was counted ten times or more. The DNA ends 3 residues before the CDR3 does, and the rest of the CDR3 is filled in from the germline J gene. V gene TRBV19 combines with J gene TRBJ2-3; 9 bases fit TRBD2. This CDR3 is 16 amino acids long. Losses at the gene ends were 3 bases for V and 3 bases for J; bases not matched to a gene: 7. Germline V gene data show CDR1 as LNHDA and CDR2 as SQIVND (reference sequence). CDR3 DNA (partial): TGTGCCAGTAGTATCCCACTAGCGGGTCCGACAGATACG. It specifies CASSIPLAGPTDT. The whole CDR3 sequence is CASSIPLAGPTDTQYF.

This clone was found many times. The read terminates 3 residues ahead of where the CDR3 ends, so the germline J gene completes it. The chain combines TRBV20-1 with TRBJ2-2; unclear D gene. Between the trimmed V and J ends, which lost 4 bases and 3 bases, there was a span of 6 bases. The CDR3 runs to 12 residues. Germline CDR1 reads DFQATT; CDR2 reads SNEGSKA (reference sequence). The sequenced CDR3 bases are TGCAGTGCTAAGGCGGACACCGGGGAG. Translated: CSAKADTGE. The whole CDR3 sequence is CSAKADTGELFF.

This clone was recorded many times. The read comes to an end 3 residues before the CDR3 does, leaving the germline J gene to fill in the end. The J gene is TRBJ2-1, the V gene TRBV11-2; D might be TRBD2 (6 bases). CDR3 length equals 15 residues. V gave up 1 base and J gave up 3 bases, with 10 bases separating them. The V gene's germline CDR1 is SGHAT and CDR2 FQNNGV. The chain's CDR3 is CASSLVGGNYNEQFF. CDR3 DNA, as far as it was read: TGTGCCAGCAGCTTAGTAGGCGGGAACTACAATGAG.

Many counts were recorded for this clone. The sequence runs out 3 residues before the end of the CDR3; the remainder is reconstructed from the germline J gene. The chain has TRBV20-1 and TRBJ1-2; D unresolved. Germline-derived CDR1 and CDR2 are DFQATT and SNEGSKA (reference sequence). This CDR3 is 15 amino acids long. The germline V and J ends were trimmed by 0 bases and 0 bases, with 11 bases remaining between them. CDR3 bases read: TGCAGTGCTAGAGATCTTCGCGAATCTAACTATGGC. This codes for CSARDLRESNYG. The full CDR3 protein is CSARDLRESNYGYTF.

At least ten counts were recorded for this clone. The read terminates 3 residues before the CDR3 end, so the remaining end is supplied by the germline J gene. The V and J genes are TRBV28 and TRBJ1-1, with 8 bases that match TRBD1. Germline V gene lookup returns CDR1 MDHEN and CDR2 SYDVKM. The CDR3 runs to 12 residues. The CDR3 region is CASSATGARAFF. The covered CDR3 bases are TGTGCCAGCAGTGCGACAGGGGCAAGG. Combining the CDR3 with reference TRBV28 and TRBJ1-1 gives the whole variable domain DVKVTQSSRYLVKRTGEKVFLECVQDMDHENMFWYRQDPGLGLRLIYFSYDVKMKEKGDIPEGYSVSREKKERFSLILESASTNQTSMYLCASSATGARAFFGQGTRLTVV.

As to this clone: The read halts 3 residues ahead of the CDR3 end, with the missing end drawn from the germline J gene. The gene calls are TRBV2 and TRBJ2-7; 11 positions match TRBD2. J was trimmed by 2 bases and V by 0 bases; bases with no gene match: 6. This CDR3 region has 17 residues. Germline CDR1 and CDR2: SNHLY and FYNNEI. CDR3: CASSEALTSGRPYEQYF. The part of the CDR3 DNA that was read is TGTGCCAGCAGTGAAGCGCTTACTAGCGGGAGACCCTACGAG. Looking up the rest from reference TRBV2 and TRBJ2-7 gives the full variable domain: EPEVTQTPSHQVTQMGQEVILRCVPISNHLYFYWYRQILGQKVEFLVSFYNNEISEKSEIFDDQFSVERPDGSNFTLKIRSTKLEDSAMYFCASSEALTSGRPYEQYFGPGTRLTVT.

This clone was recorded at least ten times. The read ends 3 residues before the CDR3 terminus; that terminus is restored from the germline J gene. The V call is TRBV5-1, the J call TRBJ2-5; D gene unclear. V lost 0 bases and J 2 bases, leaving 11 bases between the germline ends. The CDR3 spans 15 residues. CDR1 and CDR2 (germline): SGHRS, YFSETQ. The CDR3 protein is CASSLAGSPQETQYF. CDR3 bases read: TGCGCCAGCAGCTTGGCCGGTAGTCCTCAAGAGACC.

In its sample, this clone was seen many times. The sequence runs out 3 residues before the end of the CDR3; the remainder is reconstructed from the germline J gene. V usage is TRBV6-2 or TRBV6-3 and J usage is TRBJ1-5, with 9 bases lining up with TRBD1. Germline-derived CDR1 and CDR2 are MNHEY and SVGEGT. The trim removed 7 bases at V and 5 bases at J, leaving 6 bases unmatched. The CDR3 loop spans 14 amino acids. CDR3 sequence reads: CASTPTGGYQPQHF. The sequenced CDR3 bases are TGTGCCAGCACCCCGACAGGGGGATATCAGCCC.

This clone has a count of ten or more. The germline gene is not matched at one end of the junction; a read error may be the cause. Read sequence stops 3 residues before the CDR3 end, and the germline J gene provides the missing end. This chain joins TRBV4-2 and TRBJ2-3; 10 bases match TRBD2. Germline lookup yields CDR1 LGHNA and CDR2 YNFKEQ. CDR3 size: 16 residues. This CDR3 reads CASSQRTSGAAYTQYF. CDR3 DNA, as far as it was read: TGCGCCAGCAGCCAAAGAACTAGCGGGGCCGCTTATACG.

This clone was counted ten times or more. The read halts 3 residues ahead of the CDR3 end, with the missing end drawn from the germline J gene. The rearrangement joins TRBV10-3 to TRBJ2-3; D uncertain. Germline values: CDR1 ENHRY, CDR2 SYGVKD. This CDR3 has 15 amino acids. V was clipped by 6 bases and J by 4 bases, with 17 bases between them. CDR3: CAISVDSRSADTQYF. The sequenced CDR3 bases are TGTGCCATCAGCGTCGATTCTAGGTCGGCAGATACG.

This clone was detected ten times or more. The read terminates 3 residues before the CDR3 end, so the remaining end is supplied by the germline J gene. V and J are TRBV5-6 and TRBJ2-7; TRBD2 aligns across 9 bases. V was pared by 0 bases and J by 1 base, with 2 bases of the junction left unmatched. Germline V CDR1 and CDR2: SGHDT, YYEEEE. The CDR3 extends over 15 amino acids. The CDR3 bases that were read are TGTGCCAGCAGCTTGGGTCTAGCGGGATCCTACGAG. It specifies CASSLGLAGSYE. The entire CDR3 is CASSLGLAGSYEQYF.

In its sample, this clone was seen a few times. The CDR3 is cut off 3 residues early in the read; its end comes from the germline J gene. V and J are TRBV30 and TRBJ1-2; no firm D call. The length of the CDR3 is 13 residues. Germline lookup yields CDR1 GTSNPN and CDR2 SVGIG (reference sequence). The CDR3 bases that were read are TGTGCCTGGGAAGCGGGAGATAACAATGAC. It encodes CAWEAGDNND. The whole CDR3 protein reads CAWEAGDNNDYTF.

This clone was detected ten times or more. The read ends 3 residues early relative to the CDR3; the germline J gene fills the gap. The rearrangement links TRBV7-3 to TRBJ2-1, with D possibly being TRBD1 (6 bases). The ends were cut back, 3 bases at V and 5 bases at J, with 11 bases in the middle. Germline V gene lookup returns CDR1 SGHTA and CDR2 FQGTGA. The CDR3 covers 14 residues. The sequenced CDR3 bases are TGTGCCAGCAGCTTCACAGGGTCCGACAATGAG. Translated, it gives CASSFTGSDNE. From start to end, the CDR3 is CASSFTGSDNEQFF.

This clone showed up many times. Read data end 3 residues before the CDR3 end; the end is taken from the germline J gene. The rearrangement uses TRBV15 and TRBJ1-2, with 7 bases identical to TRBD1. Germline-derived CDR1 and CDR2 are LNHNV and YYDKDF (reference sequence). J gave up 6 bases and V 1 base, and 2 bases lay outside the gene matches. The CDR3 is 13 residues long. CDR3 DNA, as far as it was read: TGTGCCACCAGCAGAGGACAGGGTGATGGC. Translation gives CATSRGQGDG. The full CDR3 reads CATSRGQGDGYTF.